This T cell receptor beta chain was sequenced in a study of cytomegalovirus exposure and HLA in healthy donors. Study at large: According to later analysis, the same platform produced the 120 or so validation and some 680 first-cohort repertoires. General study results and limits: Researchers counted 150 to 200 TCR beta chains as cytomegalovirus-associated. There were three CMV-associated chains whose specificity for CMV antigens was confirmed in vitro.

As concerns this clone: Its antigen is not identified.

Separation from the roughly 680-subject first cohort characterized the approximately 120-subject validation cohort, to which the donors belonged. The CDR3 is 15 amino acids. Trimming cost V 4 bases and J 7 bases, with 18 bases left between them. Germline values: CDR1 SGHDT, CDR2 YYEEEE. Only in-frame clones appear in the TCRdb table, and some are missing; sequencing was by immunoSEQ multiplex PCR. Among about 360,000 clones listed, more than 80% were seen once. Material for sequencing was PBMCs. This TCR was sampled from a woman aged 18 to 35 in good health and CMV-seronegative. The chain has TRBV5-6 and TRBJ1-5; a weak D match, TRBD1 (5 bases). The CDR3 DNA reads TGTGCCAGCAGCATGCGGGGGACGCCGGGACAGCCCCAGCATTTT. Protein: CASSMRGTPGQPQHF.